The entry below describes one T cell receptor (beta chain). This CDR3 is built from 15 residues. Germline CDR1 SGHTA, CDR2 FQGTGA. The ends lost 5 bases at V and 0 bases at J; junction bases unmatched: 3. The data stem from a study of blood T cell repertoires in COVID-19. Data came from immunoSEQ multiplex PCR; TCRdb stores just in-frame clones and leaves some out. The sample has hundreds of thousands of clones; around 80% are singletons. The receptor was isolated from a man aged 40-50 years who had been exposed to COVID-19. Specimen: PBMCs or T cells enriched from blood (not recorded which). V gene TRBV7-3 combines with J gene TRBJ2-1; 8 bases match TRBD2. The chain's CDR3 is CASSVTSDSYNEQFF. The CDR3 coding sequence is TGTGCCAGCAGCGTGACTAGCGACTCCTACAATGAGCAGTTCTTC.